This T cell receptor beta chain was recovered during a study of beta chain features in type 1 diabetes. In the study overall: What patients shared with healthy donors was a similar profile of age, gender and cell yields. Points from the study as a whole: Any role of HLA type in TCRB rearrangement remained unresolved here. The naive, central memory and Treg TCRB repertoires looked more alike in patients than they did in healthy donors. Cells with high TCR expression could be over-represented by cDNA sequencing. Shortening of TCRB CDR3s, moderate but significant, appeared in all four CD4+ subsets of Type 1 diabetes patients.

As every portion of the isolated RNA was reverse transcribed, the sequencing read expressed TCRB transcripts. Measured with immunoSEQ multiplex PCR; TCRdb has only the in-frame clones, and not every one. The sample records 95,000 to 150,000 clones, over 15% being singletons. This clone was observed a handful of times. Its antigen is unidentified. Germline CDR1 and CDR2: SGHDT and YYEEEE. V lost 1 base to trimming and J lost 7 bases, with 8 bases between them. The CDR3 is 13 residues long. The sequencing sample was made of central memory CD4+ T cells from blood. The sequence derives from a man aged 30 to 45 with type 1 diabetes. This rearrangement joins TRBV5-6 to TRBJ1-4; D remains ambiguous. CDR3 coding DNA: TGTGCCAGCAGCTTGAACAGAGCTGAAAAACTGTTTTTT. Its protein product is CASSLNRAEKLFF.